This TCR beta chain came from a study of technical replicates of blood from several donors. TCRdb's copy holds only in-frame clones and misses some; the assay was immunoSEQ multiplex PCR. The sample yields tens of thousands of clones, approximately 95% seen once. Trimming left V 6 bases short and J 3 bases short, with 12 bases between. Germline V CDR1 and CDR2: MDHEN, SYDVKM. The CDR3 consists of 14 residues. Material: T cells isolated from PBMCs. The TCR comes from a human donor in good health. This rearrangement joins TRBV28 to TRBJ1-5; a possible D gene is TRBD1 (5 bases). The CDR3 coding sequence is TGTGCCAGCAGCTCGACAGCCCTCAATCAGCCCCAGCATTTT. As protein: CASSSTALNQPQHF.